This TCR beta chain came from a study of T-cell reconstitution after alpha-beta-depleted transplantation in children. Study outcomes and limitations: Surviving recipient T cells and intrathymic progenitors accounted for some patients' high TCRbeta diversity at day 60. There were reportedly several hundred expanded graft clones from which alpha-beta T cells came about two months after transplant. Once a year had passed after transplant, T-cell counts and diversity came mostly from newly produced T cells.

This clonotype was seen ten or more times. Its antigen remains unknown. This CDR3 has 16 residues. The V segment lost 6 bases and the J segment 2 bases; nucleotides outside the gene matches: 3. CDR1 SGHRS and CDR2 YFSETQ come from the germline V gene. A TCRbeta library incorporating unique molecular identifiers was prepared. TCRdb processed the PCR reads anew with MiXCR; each CDR3 protein has one entry. The sample shows a few hundred thousand distinct CDR3 sequences, about 11% of them seen only once. V and J are TRBV5-1 and TRBJ2-3, with TRBD2 matching over 16 bases. The sample was PBMCs, taken before TCRalphabeta/CD19-depleted stem cell transplant. The TCR sequence derives from a child younger than two with acute myeloid leukemia, due to receive a stem cell transplant. CDR3 region: CASKGLAGGITDTQYF. The CDR3 bases are TGCGCCAGCAAGGGACTAGCGGGAGGGATCACAGATACGCAGTATTTT. Full variable domain (remainder filled in from reference TRBV5-1 and TRBJ2-3): KAGVTQTPRYLIKTRGQQVTLSCSPISGHRSVSWYQQTPGQGLQFLFEYFSETQRNKGNFPGRFSGRQFSNSRSEMNVSTLELGDSALYLCASKGLAGGITDTQYFGPGTRLTVL.